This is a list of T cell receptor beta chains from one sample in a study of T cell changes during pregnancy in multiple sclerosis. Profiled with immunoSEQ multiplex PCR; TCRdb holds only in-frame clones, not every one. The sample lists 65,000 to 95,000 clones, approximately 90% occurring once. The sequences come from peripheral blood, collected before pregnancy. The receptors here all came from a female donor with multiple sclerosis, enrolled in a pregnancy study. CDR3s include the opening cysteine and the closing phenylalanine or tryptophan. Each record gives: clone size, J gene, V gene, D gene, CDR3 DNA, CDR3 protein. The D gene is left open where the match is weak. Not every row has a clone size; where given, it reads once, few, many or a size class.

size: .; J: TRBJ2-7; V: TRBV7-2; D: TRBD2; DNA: TGTGCCAGCAGCTTGGCGCGGGGGGCCTACGAGCAGTACTTC; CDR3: CASSLARGAYEQYF
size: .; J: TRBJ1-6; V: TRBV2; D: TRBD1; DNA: TGTGCCAGCAGAGGGGGCATAACACCCCTCCACTTT; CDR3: CASRGGITPLHF
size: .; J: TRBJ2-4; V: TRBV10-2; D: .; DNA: TGCGCCAGCAGCCCTGGGTCATCCAATCCTGGGAGCATTCAGTACTTC; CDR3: CASSPGSSNPGSIQYF
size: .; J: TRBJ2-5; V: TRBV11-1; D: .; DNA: TGTGCCAGCAGCCTCTCCCTCCTTGAGACCCAGTACTTC; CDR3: CASSLSLLETQYF
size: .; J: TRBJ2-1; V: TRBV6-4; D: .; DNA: TGTGCCAGCAGTGACTCAGGAGAGAATGAGCAGTTCTTC; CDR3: CASSDSGENEQFF
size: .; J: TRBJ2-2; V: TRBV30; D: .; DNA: TGTGCCTGGAGTGTAGCCGCGGTCTCGAACACCGGGGAGCTGTTTTTT; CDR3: CAWSVAAVSNTGELFF
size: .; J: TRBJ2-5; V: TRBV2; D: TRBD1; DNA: TGTGCCAGCCGCGGGACAGGGGGCTTGAAGACCCAGTACTTC; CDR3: CASRGTGGLKTQYF
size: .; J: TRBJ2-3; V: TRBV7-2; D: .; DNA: TGTGCCAGCAGCTTACGCTTGACTAGTGCAGATACGCAGTATTTT; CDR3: CASSLRLTSADTQYF
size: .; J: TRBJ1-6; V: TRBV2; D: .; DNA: TGTGCCAGCAGCAACCTTCCTACAGTTTCCCTCCACTTT; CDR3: CASSNLPTVSLHF
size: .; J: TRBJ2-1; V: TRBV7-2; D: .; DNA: TGTGCCAGCAGCTTAAAGGGGCTGGGGAATGAGCAGTTCTTC; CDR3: CASSLKGLGNEQFF
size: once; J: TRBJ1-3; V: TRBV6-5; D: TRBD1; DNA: TGTGCCAGCAGTTACGCACACAGGGGACCTGGAAACACCATATATTTT; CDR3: CASSYAHRGPGNTIYF
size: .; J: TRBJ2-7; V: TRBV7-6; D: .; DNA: TGTGCCAGCAGCTCCGCAGGGATCCCAATTCCTTACGAGCAGTACTTC; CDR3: CASSSAGIPIPYEQYF
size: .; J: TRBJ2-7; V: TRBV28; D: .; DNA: TGTGCCAGCAGTTTTTGGGCCGGGGTCGGCTACGAGCAGTACTTC; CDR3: CASSFWAGVGYEQYF
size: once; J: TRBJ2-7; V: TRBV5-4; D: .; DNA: TGTGCCAGCAGCTTGAGTGTGAGGACATTAGGCTACGAGCAGTACTTC; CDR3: CASSLSVRTLGYEQYF
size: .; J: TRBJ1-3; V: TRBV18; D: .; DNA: TGTGCCAGCTCACCAGTCTCAGGGTCGGAAAACACCATATATTTT; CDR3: CASSPVSGSENTIYF
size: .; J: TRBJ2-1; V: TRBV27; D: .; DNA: TGTGCCAGCAGTTTATTGGGACTCCCGGGGAATGAGCAGTTCTTC; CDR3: CASSLLGLPGNEQFF
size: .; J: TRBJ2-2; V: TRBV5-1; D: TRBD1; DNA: TGCGCCAGCAGCTTGGCTGCGGACAGGGGAGCCGGGGAGCTGTTTTTT; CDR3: CASSLAADRGAGELFF
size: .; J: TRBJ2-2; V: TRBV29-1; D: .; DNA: TGCAGCGCCGCTACCCCCAGGGTTCGGGACACCGGGGAGCTGTTTTTT; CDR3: CSAATPRVRDTGELFF
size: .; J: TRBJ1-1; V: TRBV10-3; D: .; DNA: TGTGCCATCAGTGAGCAGGGAGAAGCTTTCTTT; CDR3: CAISEQGEAFF
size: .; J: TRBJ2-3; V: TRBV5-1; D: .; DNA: TGCGCCAGCAGCTTGCAGTCGATGACAGATACGCAGTATTTT; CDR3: CASSLQSMTDTQYF
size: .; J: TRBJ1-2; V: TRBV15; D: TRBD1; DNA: TGTGCCACCAGCTACCGGACAGGGGTCGAACCTTATGGCTACACCTTC; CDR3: CATSYRTGVEPYGYTF
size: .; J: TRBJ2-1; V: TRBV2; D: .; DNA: TGTGCCAGCAGCTTGCCCGACAGCTACAATGAGCAGTTCTTC; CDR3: CASSLPDSYNEQFF
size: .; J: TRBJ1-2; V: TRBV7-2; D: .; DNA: TGTGCCAGCAGCGCACTACAGGGAAGCTATGGCTACACCTTC; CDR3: CASSALQGSYGYTF
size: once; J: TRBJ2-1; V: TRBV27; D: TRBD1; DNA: TGTGCCAGCAGTGCCGACCGGACAGGGGTGGACAATGAGCAGTTCTTC; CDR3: CASSADRTGVDNEQFF
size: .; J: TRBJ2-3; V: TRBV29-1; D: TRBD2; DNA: TGCAGCGTTGGTAGCGGGGACCTCACAGATACGCAGTATTTT; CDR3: CSVGSGDLTDTQYF
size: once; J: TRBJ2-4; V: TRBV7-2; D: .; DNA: TGTGCCAGCAGCCCCCGAGTCCTAGCCAAAAACATTCAGTACTTC; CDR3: CASSPRVLAKNIQYF
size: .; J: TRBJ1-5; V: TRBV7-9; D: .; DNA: TGTGCCAGCAGCTTAGGGGTCGGTAGGGGCCCGCGGGGGCCCCAGCATTTT; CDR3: CASSLGVGRGPRGPQHF
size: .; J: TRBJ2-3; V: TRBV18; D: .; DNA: TGTGCCAGCTCACGGGTCCGGGAAGGTAGGAGTGATACGCAGTATTTT; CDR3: CASSRVREGRSDTQYF
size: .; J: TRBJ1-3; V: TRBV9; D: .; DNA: TGTGCCAGCAGCGCTCGGGGGGGTAGAAACACCATATATTTT; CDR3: CASSARGGRNTIYF
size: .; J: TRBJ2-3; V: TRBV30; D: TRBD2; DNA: TGTGCCTGCACGGTAGCGGGGAATTTCGCTAGCACAGATACGCAGTATTTT; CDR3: CACTVAGNFASTDTQYF
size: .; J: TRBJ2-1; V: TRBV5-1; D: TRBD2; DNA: TGCGCCAGCAGCTTACTCGTACCGGGACTAGCGGGGCCTCGGGGGCAGTTCTTC; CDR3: CASSLLVPGLAGPRGQFF
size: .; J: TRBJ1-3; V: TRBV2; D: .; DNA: TGTGCCAGCAGTCGACAGGGAAACACCATATATTTT; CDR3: CASSRQGNTIYF
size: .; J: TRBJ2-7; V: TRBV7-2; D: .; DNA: TGTGCCAGCAGCTTATTTGCGGGCGAGGGTTACGAGCAGTACTTC; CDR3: CASSLFAGEGYEQYF
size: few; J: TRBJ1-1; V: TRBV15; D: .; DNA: TGTGCCACCAGCAGAGTAGAGGAAGCTTTCTTT; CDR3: CATSRVEEAFF
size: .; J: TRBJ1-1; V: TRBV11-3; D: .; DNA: TGTGCCAGCAGCTTAGAACGGGGATCTGAAGCTTTCTTT; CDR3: CASSLERGSEAFF
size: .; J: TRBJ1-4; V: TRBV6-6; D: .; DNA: TGTGCCAGCAGTTACTCGCAGGAGGGTGGTGAAAAACTGTTTTTT; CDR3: CASSYSQEGGEKLFF